A single sample gave rise to the 31 T cell receptor beta chains below, sequenced in a study of human T cells and chemical hapten exposure. Noted time point: patch test 1, 2 weeks after DPC sensitization. Treatment indicated: therapeutic diphenylcyclopropenone sensitization with weekly scalp DPC. One entry per CDR3 protein, called by TCRdb with MiXCR from the RACE reads. The table has 370,000 or so distinct CDR3 sequences, more than 4.5% seen once. The sequences come from whole blood, collected in connection with sensitization to the hapten diphenylcyclopropenone (DPC). The receptors originated from a woman aged 45-65 years with alopecia areata. Some clones in this sample may be carry-over from other donors' samples.

This clonotype was seen only a few times. The chain uses TRBV5-4 and TRBJ2-2; maybe TRBD2 (5 bases). Trimming took 0 bases from V and 6 from J, leaving 15 bases between them. CDR3 length: 16 residues. Germline CDR1 SGHNT, CDR2 YYREEE (reference sequence). As DNA, the CDR3 is TGTGCCAGCAGCTTGGAGCGGAAGACCCCCGCCGGGGAGCTGTTTTTT. This sequence encodes CASSLERKTPAGELFF.

The sample holds many counts of this clonotype. This rearrangement joins TRBV5-1 to TRBJ2-1; D not certain. Germline-derived CDR1 and CDR2 are SGHRS and YFSETQ. V was trimmed by 1 base and J by 8 bases, leaving 7 bases between them. This CDR3 comprises 12 residues. CDR3 region: CASSLLGHEQFF. The CDR3 DNA reads TGCGCCAGCAGCTTGCTAGGGCATGAGCAGTTCTTC.

This clonotype was seen many times. The V gene is TRBV3-1, the J gene TRBJ1-6; TRBD1 matches 7 bases. Germline-derived CDR1 and CDR2 are LGHDT and YNNKEL (reference sequence). After removal of 4 bases from V and 7 bases from J, the junction contained 4 bases not matched to a gene. CDR3 size: 14 residues. In DNA, the CDR3 is TGTGCCAGCAGCCTTGACAGGGAGAATTCACCCCTCCACTTT. It codes for CASSLDRENSPLHF. Together with reference TRBV3-1 and TRBJ1-6, the CDR3 gives the full variable domain: DTAVSQTPKYLVTQMGNDKSIKCEQNLGHDTMYWYKQDSKKFLKIMFSYNNKELIINETVPNRFSPKSPDKAHLNLHINSLELGDSAVYFCASSLDRENSPLHFGNGTRLTVT.

The CDR3 DNA reads as TGTGCCAGCAGTTCCAGATCACTAGCGGGGGGGAGACTAGCCAAAAACATTCAGTACTTC. As protein: CASSSRSLAGGRLAKNIQYF. V usage is TRBV12-3 or TRBV12-4 and J usage is TRBJ2-4, with TRBD2 matching over 13 bases. Trimming took 4 bases from V and 0 from J; bases not matched to a gene: 12. This CDR3 region has 20 residues.

In this sample, this clonotype turned up many times. This chain links TRBV10-3 with TRBJ2-7; D is perhaps TRBD1 (5 bases). Germline values: CDR1 ENHRY, CDR2 SYGVKD. Trimming took 0 bases from V and 0 from J, leaving 9 bases between them. The CDR3 has 15 residues. The CDR3 DNA reads TGTGCCATCAGTGAGTCGTTTGACAGCTCCTACGAGCAGTACTTC. Amino acids: CAISESFDSSYEQYF.

Many counts were recorded for this clonotype. The chain has TRBV20-1 and TRBJ2-5; D remains unclear. Germline values: CDR1 DFQATT, CDR2 SNEGSKA (reference sequence). The CDR3 runs to 15 residues. V was pared by 2 bases and J by 5 bases, with 18 bases between. The chain's CDR3 is CSARPRGRVGETQYF. CDR3 nucleotide sequence: TGCAGTGCTAGACCTCGTGGACGGGTTGGGGAGACCCAGTACTTC.

In DNA form, the CDR3 reads TGTGCTAGTGGAGGCACAGGTTATAATTCACCCCTCCACTTT. This translates into CASGGTGYNSPLHF. The gene calls are TRBV12-5 and TRBJ1-6, with TRBD1 as a possible D gene (5 bases). Germline CDR1 LGHNT, CDR2 FRNRAP. V was pared by 6 bases and J by 4 bases, with 10 bases between. This CDR3 contains 14 residues.

The J gene is TRBJ2-7, the V gene TRBV3-1, with TRBD2 matching 11 bases. The germline gives CDR1 LGHDT, CDR2 YNNKEL (reference sequence). The CDR3 spans 14 residues. V trimming: 6 bases; J trimming: 5 bases; junction bases outside the gene matches: 6. Written as DNA, the CDR3 is TGTGCCAGCAGATATAGCGGGGGGGTCAACGAGCAGTACTTC. Its protein is CASRYSGGVNEQYF.

The V call is TRBV10-3, the J call TRBJ1-1, with 7 bases aligning to TRBD1. Germline V gene lookup returns CDR1 ENHRY and CDR2 SYGVKD. Trimming cost V 10 bases and J 5 bases; bases outside gene matches: 7. The CDR3 has 12 residues. The DNA for the CDR3 is TGTGCCACTCGACAGGGTCGGACTGAAGCTTTCTTT. Protein product: CATRQGRTEAFF.

This clonotype has a count of ten or more. The chain links TRBV7-9 to TRBJ1-5, with D possibly TRBD1 on 5 matching bases. Germline V gives CDR1 SEHNR, CDR2 FQNEAQ (reference sequence). The CDR3 is 14 residues long. Between the trimmed V and J ends, which lost 1 base and 6 bases, there was a span of 10 bases. The DNA for the CDR3 is TGTGCCAGCAGCTTAGGGGGCGTTGGTCAGCCCCAGCATTTT. It specifies CASSLGGVGQPQHF.

This clonotype occurred many times. As DNA, the CDR3 is TGTGCCAGCAGCTTACCAGGGGGCTCTGGAAACACCATATATTTT. Its protein is CASSLPGGSGNTIYF. The V call is TRBV7-2, the J call TRBJ1-3, with TRBD1 identical over 7 bases. The J segment lost 0 bases and the V segment lost 2 bases, leaving 1 base of the junction unmatched. CDR3 length: 15 residues. Germline V gene sequence: CDR1 SGHTA, CDR2 FQGNSA.

V usage is TRBV13 and J usage is TRBJ1-2, with 9 bases fitting TRBD1. Germline values: CDR1 PRHDT, CDR2 FYEKMQ (reference sequence). There are 16 residues in the CDR3. Trimming at V came to 5 bases and at J to 3 bases, leaving 10 bases not matched to a gene. This CDR3 reads CASSQSGTGRYYGYTF. The CDR3 coding sequence is TGTGCCAGCAGCCAATCCGGGACAGGGCGTTACTATGGCTACACCTTC.

This clonotype was counted ten times or more. The rearrangement links TRBV7-9 to TRBJ2-5, with 7 bases matching TRBD1. J was trimmed by 3 bases and V by 4 bases; bases with no gene match: 8. Germline CDR1 and CDR2: SEHNR and FQNEAQ (reference sequence). This CDR3 comprises 15 residues. The CDR3 nucleotides read TGTGCCAGCAGCTCTGAGTCGGGACAGAAAGAGACCCAGTACTTC. This sequence encodes CASSSESGQKETQYF.

This clonotype showed up many times. The rearrangement uses TRBV9 and TRBJ2-2; 7 nucleotides match TRBD2. With V trimmed by 0 bases and J by 0 bases, 2 bases remained unmatched. The CDR3 length is 16 residues. Germline assignment: CDR1 SGDLS and CDR2 YYNGEE. In DNA form, the CDR3 reads TGTGCCAGCAGCGTAGGGGCGGGGGCGAACACCGGGGAGCTGTTTTTT. Translated: CASSVGAGANTGELFF. Supplemented by reference TRBV9 and TRBJ2-2, the full variable domain reads DSGVTQTPKHLITATGQRVTLRCSPRSGDLSVYWYQQSLDQGLQFLIQYYNGEERAKGNILERFSAQQFPDLHSELNLSSLELGDSALYFCASSVGAGANTGELFFGEGSRLTVL.

In its sample, this clonotype was seen a few times. This chain links TRBV19 with TRBJ2-7; D is possibly TRBD1 (5 bases). This CDR3 contains 14 residues. CDR1 is LNHDA and CDR2 is SQIVND in the germline V gene (reference sequence). The V and J ends lost 5 bases and 5 bases respectively, with 16 bases between them. Here the CDR3 DNA reads TGTGCCAGTAGTCTCGACCGCCTCAGGGACGAGCAGTACTTC. Amino acid sequence: CASSLDRLRDEQYF.

This clonotype was seen only a few times. The V gene is TRBV9, the J gene TRBJ2-3; tentative D call: TRBD2 (5 bases). This CDR3 has 15 amino acids. The germline V and J ends were trimmed by 0 bases and 0 bases, with 8 bases remaining between them. Germline CDR1 and CDR2: SGDLS and YYNGEE. CDR3 DNA sequence: TGTGCCAGCAGCGTAGATGGGGAGAGCACAGATACGCAGTATTTT. Residues: CASSVDGESTDTQYF.

The chain has TRBV3-1 and TRBJ2-3, with 7 bases that match TRBD2. Per the germline V gene, CDR1 is LGHDT and CDR2 is YNNKEL (reference sequence). J lost 4 bases, V lost 4 bases, and 11 bases had no gene match. The CDR3 sequence is 16 residues long. The chain's CDR3 is CASSPSTAGPADTQYF. CDR3 in DNA: TGTGCCAGCAGCCCGTCGACAGCGGGGCCCGCAGATACGCAGTATTTT.

The chain links TRBV7-9 to TRBJ1-1; tentative D call: TRBD1 (5 bases). This CDR3 region has 14 residues. Per the germline V gene, CDR1 is SEHNR and CDR2 is FQNEAQ (reference sequence). V was shortened by 6 bases and J by 4 bases, with 15 bases between the two germline ends. The CDR3 DNA reads TGTGCCAGCAGACTGGGTAGGGGAAGCACTGAAGCTTTCTTT. Protein product: CASRLGRGSTEAFF.

This clonotype was counted ten times or more. The chain carries TRBV20-1 and TRBJ2-3; 10 positions agree with TRBD2. The germline gives CDR1 DFQATT, CDR2 SNEGSKA (reference sequence). The CDR3 length is 14 residues. V dropped 4 bases and J dropped 3; count of bases not matched to a gene: 4. CDR3 coding DNA: TGCAGTGCTATGCTAGCGGGAGCAACAGATACGCAGTATTTT. This gives the protein CSAMLAGATDTQYF.

The chain has TRBV12-3 or TRBV12-4 and TRBJ2-7, with D possibly matching TRBD2 (7 bases). CDR3 length equals 15 residues. Between the trimmed V and J ends, which lost 5 bases and 5 bases, there was a span of 19 bases. The CDR3 nucleotides are TGTGCCAGCAGTCCCCGGGGTGGGGGGGCAAACGAGCAGTACTTC. The encoded protein is CASSPRGGGANEQYF.

This clonotype was recorded many times. This sequence joins TRBV4-2 and TRBJ1-5; D perhaps matches TRBD1 (6 bases). V dropped 3 bases and J dropped 0 bases, with 15 bases sitting between them. The germline V gene has CDR1 LGHNA and CDR2 YNFKEQ. The CDR3 is made up of 17 amino acids. CDR3 sequence: CASSHNTGTGSNQPQHF. As DNA, the CDR3 is TGTGCCAGCAGCCACAACACAGGGACGGGTAGCAATCAGCCCCAGCATTTT.

This clonotype was seen ten or more times. The V and J genes are TRBV7-2 and TRBJ2-3; D might be TRBD2 (5 bases). There are 13 residues in the CDR3. The germline CDR1 and CDR2 sequences are SGHTA and FQGNSA. Trimming removed 11 bases at V and 1 base at J, with 13 bases between. The CDR3 reads CASRAAGTDTQYF. DNA for the CDR3: TGTGCCTCGAGGGCCGCGGGCACAGATACGCAGTATTTT.

This clonotype was detected only a few times. The CDR3 nucleotides are TGTGCCAGCAGCTGGCTCGGGACACCTTATAGCAATCAGCCCCAGCATTTT. It translates to CASSWLGTPYSNQPQHF. V usage is TRBV7-8 and J usage is TRBJ1-5, with D perhaps matching TRBD1 (6 bases). Germline-derived CDR1 and CDR2 are SGHVS and FQNEAQ. The ends were cut back, 4 bases at V and 0 bases at J, with 16 bases in the middle. CDR3 size: 17 residues.

This chain uses TRBV14 with TRBJ2-6; TRBD1 is a possible D gene (5 bases). The CDR3 sequence is 16 residues long. Germline V CDR1 and CDR2: SGHDN, FVKESK. Deletions cut 3 bases from V and 0 bases from J, with 9 bases between. The CDR3 DNA follows: TGTGCCAGCAGCCACGACAGACTCTCTGGGGCCAACGTCCTGACTTTC. This sequence encodes CASSHDRLSGANVLTF.

The sample holds many counts of this clonotype. The V and J genes are TRBV6-2 or TRBV6-3 and TRBJ1-2; D unclear. Germline lookup yields CDR1 MNHEY and CDR2 SVGEGT. Trimming pared 3 bases from V and 2 bases from J, leaving 7 bases between. The CDR3 sequence is 13 residues long. The CDR3 sequence is CASSYNGNYGYTF. The CDR3 nucleotides are TGTGCCAGCAGTTATAACGGAAACTATGGCTACACCTTC.

This clonotype was seen only a few times. The rearrangement uses TRBV5-1 and TRBJ1-1; D remains unclear. The CDR3 loop spans 17 amino acids. Germline values: CDR1 SGHRS, CDR2 YFSETQ. Trimming removed 0 bases from V and 0 bases from J, with 15 bases in between. CDR3 protein: CASSLEALGSLNTEAFF. The CDR3 nucleotides are TGCGCCAGCAGCTTGGAGGCACTAGGAAGCTTGAACACTGAAGCTTTCTTT.

This clonotype was observed a handful of times. The chain combines TRBV10-3 with TRBJ2-7; TRBD2 matches 9 bases. Trimming at V came to 5 bases and at J to 0 bases, leaving 8 bases not matched to a gene. CDR1 and CDR2 (germline): ENHRY, SYGVKD. CDR3 length: 16 residues. CDR3 nucleotides: TGTGCCATCAGTCTTGGACTAGCGCTTACCTCCTACGAGCAGTACTTC. Amino acid sequence: CAISLGLALTSYEQYF.

This clonotype has at least ten counts. This rearrangement joins TRBV29-1 to TRBJ2-6, with TRBD1 identical over 9 bases. Germline V gene lookup returns CDR1 SQVTM and CDR2 ANQGSEA. Trimming removed 2 bases from V and 4 bases from J; junction bases left unmatched: 6. This CDR3 contains 16 residues. Here the CDR3 DNA reads TGCAGCGTTGAATTACAGGGGGCGCCGGGGGCCAACGTCCTGACTTTC. Its translation is CSVELQGAPGANVLTF.

This clonotype was picked up many times. The rearrangement links TRBV28 to TRBJ2-2; 8 nucleotides align to TRBD2. This CDR3 is 15 amino acids long. J was trimmed by 5 bases and V by 2 bases; bases with no gene match: 4. The germline CDR1 and CDR2 sequences are MDHEN and SYDVKM. The CDR3 here is CASSLGASGTGELFF. Written as DNA, the CDR3 is TGTGCCAGCAGTTTAGGTGCTAGCGGGACCGGGGAGCTGTTTTTT. Filled out from reference TRBV28 and TRBJ2-2, the complete variable domain reads DVKVTQSSRYLVKRTGEKVFLECVQDMDHENMFWYRQDPGLGLRLIYFSYDVKMKEKGDIPEGYSVSREKKERFSLILESASTNQTSMYLCASSLGASGTGELFFGEGSRLTVL.

This clonotype was seen at least ten times. The chain joins TRBV28 to TRBJ2-3; 13 bases agree with TRBD2. Looked up from germline, CDR1 is MDHEN and CDR2 is SYDVKM. V was pared by 7 bases and J by 2 bases, with 9 bases of the junction left unmatched. The CDR3 is made up of 17 amino acids. The CDR3 loop reads CASITSGRAGSTDTQYF. The CDR3 nucleotides are TGTGCCAGCATTACTAGCGGGAGGGCCGGGTCCACAGATACGCAGTATTTT.

This clonotype was counted many times. V usage is TRBV3-1 and J usage is TRBJ1-6, with D possibly being TRBD1 (5 bases). V gave up 5 bases and J gave up 9 bases, with 17 bases separating them. Germline CDR1 LGHDT, CDR2 YNNKEL (reference sequence). The CDR3 spans 15 residues. CDR3 sequence: CASSYGGGTGSPLHF. For the CDR3, the DNA is TGTGCCAGCAGCTATGGCGGGGGGACGGGTTCACCCCTCCACTTT.